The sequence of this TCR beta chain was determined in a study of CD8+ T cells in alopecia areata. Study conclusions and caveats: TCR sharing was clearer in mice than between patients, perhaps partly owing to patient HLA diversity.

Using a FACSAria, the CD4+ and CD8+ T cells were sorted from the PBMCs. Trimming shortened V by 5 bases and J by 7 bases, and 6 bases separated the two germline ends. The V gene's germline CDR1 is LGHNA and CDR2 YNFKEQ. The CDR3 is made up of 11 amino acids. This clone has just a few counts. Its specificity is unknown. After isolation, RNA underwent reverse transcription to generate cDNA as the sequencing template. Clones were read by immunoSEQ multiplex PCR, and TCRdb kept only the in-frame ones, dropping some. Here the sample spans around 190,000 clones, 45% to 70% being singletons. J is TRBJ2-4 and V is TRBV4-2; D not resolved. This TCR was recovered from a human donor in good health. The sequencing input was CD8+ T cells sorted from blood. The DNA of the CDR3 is TGTGCCAGCAGCACACTGAACATTCAGTACTTC. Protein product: CASSTLNIQYF.